The next 27 T cell receptor beta chains were all read from a single sample in a study of blood T cells in healthy people across ages. With a J-beta primer mix and a sample-barcoded 5' primer, a second PCR ran 7 to 11 cycles. From the 5' RACE reads, TCRdb called clonotypes with MiXCR, one entry per CDR3 protein. This sample has about 510,000 distinct CDR3 sequences, with over 25% found just once. These records were also assigned to another study, of T cells of mothers and their children.

Sequenced material: blood. These receptors were collected from a boy younger than 10 in good health.

This clonotype has more than one count but fewer than ten. This rearrangement joins TRBV2 to TRBJ2-5, with D perhaps matching TRBD2 (7 bases). The CDR3 covers 14 residues. CDR1 SNHLY and CDR2 FYNNEI come from the germline V gene. V was trimmed by 8 bases and J by 3 bases, leaving 16 bases between them. The CDR3 here is CASGRGGAEETQYF. Written as DNA, the CDR3 is TGTGCCAGCGGGAGAGGGGGGGCGGAAGAGACCCAGTACTTC.

This clonotype was observed a handful of times. This sequence joins TRBV7-2 and TRBJ2-4, with TRBD1 matching over 7 bases. CDR1 is SGHTA and CDR2 is FQGNSA in the germline V gene. The CDR3 sequence is 13 residues long. Trimming cost V 2 bases and J 7 bases; bases outside gene matches: 2. The DNA for the CDR3 is TGTGCCAGCAGCTTAACAGGGGAGAACATTCAGTACTTC. Its protein product is CASSLTGENIQYF.

V usage is TRBV9 and J usage is TRBJ2-7; D might be TRBD1 (5 bases). The CDR3 extends over 15 amino acids. Germline lookup yields CDR1 SGDLS and CDR2 YYNGEE. V was cut by 4 bases and J by 4 bases, with 18 bases left in between. Written as DNA, the CDR3 is TGTGCCAGCAGCCTCACAGGAAACGGGCAGTACGAGCAGTACTTC. It is translated as CASSLTGNGQYEQYF. Full variable domain (outside the CDR3, taken from reference TRBV9 and TRBJ2-7): DSGVTQTPKHLITATGQRVTLRCSPRSGDLSVYWYQQSLDQGLQFLIQYYNGEERAKGNILERFSAQQFPDLHSELNLSSLELGDSALYFCASSLTGNGQYEQYFGPGTRLTVT.

The V call is TRBV20-1, the J call TRBJ2-7; 9 positions match TRBD2. The assigned J gene may be wrong: the sequence end matches TRBJ2-5 better. The CDR3 runs to 15 residues. Germline V gene lookup returns CDR1 DFQATT and CDR2 SNEGSKA (reference sequence). The CDR3 region has the DNA TGCAGTGCTAGAGATGTGCGGGAGGGCCTCGAGACCCAGTACTTC. Residues: CSARDVREGLETQYF.

This clonotype has a handful of counts. V and J are TRBV27 and TRBJ2-5, with a possible D match to TRBD1 (6 bases). The end of the DNA aligns better with TRBJ2-7, so the J call may be wrong. Germline CDR1 MNHEY, CDR2 SMNVEV (reference sequence). The length of the CDR3 is 13 residues. CDR3 residues: CASSDRRNYEQYF. CDR3 DNA: TGTGCCAGCAGTGACAGGCGGAACTACGAGCAGTACTTC.

This clonotype has a single count. The chain uses TRBV20-1 and TRBJ2-1; 8 bases are a match to TRBD1. The J call may be wrong; the DNA end is better matched by TRBJ2-5. The CDR3 is 13 residues long. Per germline, CDR1 DFQATT and CDR2 SNEGSKA (reference sequence). This chain's CDR3 is CSAQTGGSGTQYF. The CDR3 nucleotides read TGCAGTGCCCAAACAGGGGGGAGTGGGACCCAGTACTTC.

This clonotype has only a few counts. A much larger clone differs by one base, so this may be a read error. The J gene is TRBJ2-2, the V gene TRBV20-1, with D possibly being TRBD1 (6 bases). This CDR3 region has 15 residues. The germline CDR1 and CDR2 sequences are DFQATT and SNEGSKA (reference sequence). The CDR3 loop is CSAGEGRGNTGELFF. In nucleotides, the CDR3 is TGCAGTGCTGGAGAGGGCAGGGGTAACACCGGGGAGCTGTTTTTT.

V gene TRBV6-2 or TRBV6-3 combines with J gene TRBJ2-5; no clear D gene. The CDR3 is 13 amino acids. V was clipped by 3 bases and J by 7 bases, with 12 bases between them. Germline loops: CDR1 MNHEY, CDR2 SVGEGT. The CDR3 DNA is TGTGCCAGCAGTTATGTGGTCCTAGGGACCCAGTACTTC. It yields the protein CASSYVVLGTQYF.

This clonotype was observed a few times. The chain is built from TRBV29-1 and TRBJ2-5; possible D gene TRBD2, 6 bases. Gene TRBJ2-7 matches the end of the DNA better, so the J call may be wrong. The CDR3 length is 13 residues. Germline V CDR1 and CDR2: SQVTM, ANQGSEA. In nucleotides, the CDR3 is TGCAGCGCCCTCGGGGGTAGCTCCTACGAGCAGTACTTC. This translates into CSALGGSSYEQYF.

V and J are TRBV12-3 or TRBV12-4 and TRBJ1-4; D gene ambiguous. Between the trimmed V and J ends, which lost 2 bases and 3 bases, there was a span of 16 bases. The CDR3 runs to 17 residues. CDR3 sequence: CASSLSPSRFPNEKLFF. In nucleotides, the CDR3 is TGTGCCAGCAGTTTATCCCCTTCGAGGTTCCCTAATGAAAAACTGTTTTTT.

In this sample, this clonotype turned up a few times. This sequence joins TRBV7-9 and TRBJ2-2; D gene unclear. CDR3 length: 15 residues. Germline CDR1 SEHNR, CDR2 FQNEAQ (reference sequence). The V end was cut by 1 base, the J end by 6 bases, with 12 bases between. CDR3 in amino acids: CASSLGARTSGELFF. The DNA of the CDR3 is TGTGCCAGCAGCTTAGGGGCCAGGACGTCCGGGGAGCTGTTTTTT.

The J gene is TRBJ2-1, the V gene TRBV4-1, with TRBD1 matching 10 bases. Germline-derived CDR1 and CDR2 are MGHRA and YSYEKL. The length of the CDR3 is 15 residues. V was pared by 1 base and J by 6 bases, with 3 bases of the junction left unmatched. The CDR3 DNA follows: TGCGCCAGCAGCCAAGGTCGGACAGGGGGCAATGAGCAGTTCTTC. This translates into CASSQGRTGGNEQFF.

The V call is TRBV7-2, the J call TRBJ2-5; 8 bases map to TRBD2. The DNA matches TRBJ2-7 better at its end, which makes the J call doubtful. CDR1 SGHTA and CDR2 FQGNSA come from the germline V gene. The CDR3 is 13 amino acids. The CDR3 sequence: CASSKLADYEQYF. The CDR3 DNA reads TGTGCCAGCAGTAAACTAGCGGACTACGAGCAGTACTTC.

The rearrangement links TRBV12-3 or TRBV12-4 to TRBJ2-7; TRBD2 matches at 8 bases. V lost 5 bases to trimming and J lost 4 bases; unmatched junction nucleotides: 10. CDR3 length: 15 residues. The CDR3 DNA reads TGTGCCAGCAGTGGTCAACTAGCGGACCCTTACGAGCAGTACTTC. Residues: CASSGQLADPYEQYF.

This clonotype was seen a few times. The rearrangement links TRBV12-3 or TRBV12-4 to TRBJ2-5; D is uncertain. With 2 bases removed from V and 1 base from J, the gap between germline ends came to 8 bases. The CDR3 has 14 residues. CDR3 sequence reads: CASSLRSLQETQYF. The DNA for the CDR3 is TGTGCCAGCAGTTTACGCAGTCTCCAAGAGACCCAGTACTTC.

The chain employs TRBV5-4 and TRBJ2-1, with D hard to call. The V and J ends lost 3 bases and 2 bases respectively, with 12 bases between them. The CDR3 is 15 residues long. Per germline, CDR1 SGHNT and CDR2 YYREEE (reference sequence). In DNA form, the CDR3 reads TGTGCCAGCAGCTCTACCATAGGTCCCTACAATGAGCAGTTCTTC. It specifies CASSSTIGPYNEQFF.

At least ten counts were recorded for this clonotype. The J gene is TRBJ2-7, the V gene TRBV2, with TRBD1 as a possible D gene (5 bases). The germline V gene has CDR1 SNHLY and CDR2 FYNNEI. With 3 bases removed from V and 2 bases from J, the gap between germline ends came to 11 bases. The CDR3 totals 14 residues. This chain's CDR3 is CASSDRATPYEQYF. The CDR3 nucleotides are TGTGCCAGCAGTGACAGGGCCACCCCCTACGAGCAGTACTTC.

Comments on this clonotype: A junction end diverges from the germline sequence, so it may reflect a read error. CDR3 in amino acids: CSARRDRVNEQCF. CDR3 coding DNA: TGCAGTGCCAGGCGAGATAGGGTCAACGAGCAGTGCTTC. J is TRBJ2-7 and V is TRBV20-1; D remains unclear. CDR1 and CDR2 from the germline V gene are DFQATT and SNEGSKA (reference sequence). CDR3 size: 13 residues.

V is TRBV5-1 and J is TRBJ2-5; D gene uncertain. The DNA end favors TRBJ2-7, so the J call may be wrong. Germline V gene lookup returns CDR1 SGHRS and CDR2 YFSETQ. The CDR3 length is 18 residues. This CDR3 is CASSSSKSGGVYSYEQYF. The CDR3 nucleotides are TGCGCCAGCAGCTCCAGTAAATCAGGTGGGGTCTACTCCTACGAGCAGTACTTC.

The chain employs TRBV11-2 and TRBJ2-7; no definite D call. The V gene lost 0 bases and the J gene lost 1 base, with 10 bases spanning the gap. Germline V gives CDR1 SGHAT, CDR2 FQNNGV. The CDR3 is made up of 15 amino acids. CDR3 sequence reads: CASSLDRQISYEQYF. CDR3 nucleotide sequence: TGTGCCAGCAGCTTAGACCGCCAAATATCCTACGAGCAGTACTTC.

The rearrangement links TRBV6-4 to TRBJ2-3; D perhaps matches TRBD1 (6 bases). The CDR3 is 15 amino acids. The V and J ends lost 0 bases and 1 base respectively, with 8 bases between them. Germline V CDR1 and CDR2: MRHNA, SNTAGT. CDR3 loop: CASSDSPGGTDTQYF. The CDR3 bases are TGTGCCAGCAGTGACTCTCCAGGGGGCACAGATACGCAGTATTTT.

The gene calls are TRBV27 and TRBJ1-2; D possibly corresponds to TRBD1 (6 bases). Germline V lookup: CDR1 MNHEY, CDR2 SMNVEV (reference sequence). V dropped 6 bases and J dropped 7 bases, with 12 bases sitting between them. The CDR3 is made up of 12 amino acids. CDR3 nucleotides: TGTGCCAGCAGCCGAACAGGGATTGGCTACACCTTC. Translating gives CASSRTGIGYTF.

This clonotype turned up a few times. The chain combines TRBV6-2 or TRBV6-3 with TRBJ2-2; D gene ambiguous. The CDR3 covers 13 residues. V dropped 11 bases and J dropped 3 bases, with 13 bases sitting between them. Per the germline V gene, CDR1 is MNHEY and CDR2 is SVGEGT. The CDR3, as DNA: TGTGCCGGGTCGGAGTCGGACACCGGGGAGCTGTTTTTT. It encodes CAGSESDTGELFF.

The chain combines TRBV19 with TRBJ1-2; D is perhaps TRBD1 (5 bases). The CDR3 has 13 amino acids. The germline V gene has CDR1 LNHDA and CDR2 SQIVND (reference sequence). V gave up 6 bases and J gave up 8 bases, with 16 bases separating them. The CDR3 DNA is TGTGCCAGTAGCGCCCAGGGCGGGAGGGGCTACACCTTC. It specifies CASSAQGGRGYTF.

The J gene is TRBJ2-5, the V gene TRBV12-3 or TRBV12-4, with TRBD2 matching over 7 bases. The CDR3 covers 13 residues. V gave up 6 bases and J gave up 5 bases; unmatched junction bases: 6. The CDR3 nucleotides are TGTGCCAGCAGGCCGAGCGGGGTTGAGACCCAGTACTTC. This codes for CASRPSGVETQYF.

This clonotype has a handful of counts. V gene TRBV13 combines with J gene TRBJ2-5; tentatively, D is TRBD1 (5 bases). TRBJ2-7 explains the end of the DNA better; the J call may be wrong. The germline V gene encodes CDR1 PRHDT and CDR2 FYEKMQ (reference sequence). The CDR3 is 14 amino acids. The CDR3 DNA follows: TGTGCCAGCAGCCCCTTGGCTAGGGGTTCCGAGCAGTACTTC. It yields the protein CASSPLARGSEQYF.

This clonotype was detected a few times. This sequence joins TRBV10-3 and TRBJ2-6; no reliable D call. V was cut by 10 bases and J by 0 bases, with 16 bases left in between. The CDR3 runs to 16 residues. CDR1 and CDR2 from the germline V gene are ENHRY and SYGVKD. The CDR3 sequence is CASGPPPLSGANVLTF. The CDR3 DNA reads TGTGCCAGCGGACCCCCACCTCTCTCTGGGGCCAACGTCCTGACTTTC.